This is a list of T cell receptor beta chains from one sample in a study of T cells in Graves' hyperthyroidism and ophthalmopathy. TCRdb fed the multiplex PCR reads into MiXCR, producing one record per CDR3 protein. This sample has 500,000 to 800,000 distinct CDR3 sequences, with nearly 45% found just once. The specimen was peripheral blood or thyroid tissue (not recorded which). These TCRs come from an adult man with Graves' disease, either hyperthyroidism or ophthalmopathy (not recorded which). The CDR3 runs from the conserved cysteine through the conserved F or W. A D gene is named only where the DNA matches it firmly. Rows give clone size only sometimes, using once, few, many, or a class for an expanded clone.

J gene: TRBJ1-2
D gene: TRBD1
V gene: TRBV19
clone size: few
CDR3 protein: CASRPRTGSSYGYTF
CDR3 DNA: TGTGCCAGCCGACCCCGGACAGGGAGTTCCTATGGCTACACCTTC

J gene: TRBJ2-7
D gene: NA
V gene: TRBV4-1
clone size: NA
CDR3 protein: CASSGRPYEQYF
CDR3 DNA: TGCGCCAGCAGCGGACGGCCCTACGAGCAGTACTTC

J gene: TRBJ1-3
D gene: NA
V gene: TRBV28
clone size: NA
CDR3 protein: CASSPDTGNTIYF
CDR3 DNA: TGTGCCAGCAGTCCAGACACTGGAAACACCATATATTTT

J gene: TRBJ1-2
D gene: NA
V gene: TRBV2
clone size: NA
CDR3 protein: CASSAGESNYGYTF
CDR3 DNA: TGTGCCAGCAGTGCCGGGGAATCTAACTATGGCTACACCTTC

J gene: TRBJ1-4
D gene: NA
V gene: TRBV20-1
clone size: NA
CDR3 protein: CSARGTGGFGEKLFF
CDR3 DNA: TGCAGTGCTAGAGGCACTGGGGGCTTTGGTGAAAAACTGTTTTTT

J gene: TRBJ1-6
D gene: NA
V gene: TRBV7-6
clone size: many
CDR3 protein: CASSSRDTDSPLHF
CDR3 DNA: TGTGCCAGCAGCTCGCGGGACACTGATTCACCCCTCCACTTT

J gene: TRBJ1-1
D gene: NA
V gene: TRBV7-3
clone size: many
CDR3 protein: CASSLTPNTEAFF
CDR3 DNA: TGTGCCAGCAGCTTAACTCCGAACACTGAAGCTTTCTTT

J gene: TRBJ2-7
D gene: NA
V gene: TRBV29-1
clone size: NA
CDR3 protein: CSVEAPSSYEQYF
CDR3 DNA: TGCAGCGTTGAAGCACCCAGCTCCTACGAGCAGTACTTC

J gene: TRBJ1-6
D gene: NA
V gene: TRBV7-3
clone size: few
CDR3 protein: CASSFSLRSSPLHF
CDR3 DNA: TGTGCCAGCAGTTTCAGTCTAAGGAGTTCACCCCTCCACTTT

J gene: TRBJ1-2
D gene: TRBD1
V gene: TRBV5-1
clone size: few
CDR3 protein: CASSNPGTDYGYTF
CDR3 DNA: TGCGCCAGCAGCAACCCCGGGACAGATTATGGCTACACCTTC

J gene: TRBJ2-7
D gene: NA
V gene: TRBV15
clone size: many
CDR3 protein: CATSRDWAGGGEQYF
CDR3 DNA: TGTGCCACCAGCAGAGATTGGGCAGGGGGAGGCGAGCAGTACTTC

J gene: TRBJ2-7
D gene: NA
V gene: TRBV20-1
clone size: NA
CDR3 protein: CSAREGGTPRPYEQYF
CDR3 DNA: TGCAGTGCTAGAGAAGGGGGGACTCCAAGACCCTACGAGCAGTACTTC

J gene: TRBJ1-1
D gene: NA
V gene: TRBV5-1
clone size: NA
CDR3 protein: CASSYSGPNTEAFF
CDR3 DNA: TGCGCCAGCAGTTACTCTGGACCGAACACTGAAGCTTTCTTT

J gene: TRBJ1-5
D gene: NA
V gene: TRBV24-1
clone size: NA
CDR3 protein: CASSSPTGFNQPQHF
CDR3 DNA: TGTGCCAGCAGTTCCCCGACAGGCTTCAATCAGCCCCAGCATTTT

J gene: TRBJ2-2
D gene: NA
V gene: TRBV7-3
clone size: few
CDR3 protein: CASSLTGRTNTGELFF
CDR3 DNA: TGTGCCAGCAGCTTAACGGGACGGACGAACACCGGGGAGCTGTTTTTT

J gene: TRBJ2-7
D gene: TRBD2
V gene: TRBV7-2
clone size: once
CDR3 protein: CASSLSGTIYEQYF
CDR3 DNA: TGTGCCAGCAGTTTGAGCGGGACGATCTACGAGCAGTACTTC

J gene: TRBJ1-3
D gene: NA
V gene: TRBV29-1
clone size: NA
CDR3 protein: CSAGDTIYF
CDR3 DNA: TGCAGCGCTGGGGACACCATATATTTT

J gene: TRBJ2-5
D gene: NA
V gene: TRBV7-3
clone size: few
CDR3 protein: CASSQVGGGRETQYF
CDR3 DNA: TGTGCCAGCAGCCAAGTAGGCGGAGGCAGAGAGACCCAGTACTTC

J gene: TRBJ1-2
D gene: NA
V gene: TRBV4-1
clone size: few
CDR3 protein: CASSQETGKYYGYTF
CDR3 DNA: TGCGCCAGCAGCCAAGAAACAGGAAAGTACTATGGCTACACCTTC

J gene: TRBJ1-2
D gene: NA
V gene: TRBV12-3/TRBV12-4
clone size: few
CDR3 protein: CASGRDTGDTF
CDR3 DNA: TGTGCCAGCGGCCGGGACACCGGTGATACCTTC

J gene: TRBJ1-6
D gene: TRBD1
V gene: TRBV2
clone size: few
CDR3 protein: CASSENRGGSPLHF
CDR3 DNA: TGTGCCAGCAGTGAAAACAGGGGCGGTTCACCCCTCCACTTT

J gene: TRBJ1-4
D gene: TRBD1
V gene: TRBV2
clone size: NA
CDR3 protein: CASSETGGSNEKLFF
CDR3 DNA: TGTGCCAGCAGCGAGACAGGGGGATCTAATGAAAAACTGTTTTTT

J gene: TRBJ1-5
D gene: NA
V gene: TRBV20-1
clone size: few
CDR3 protein: CSARDREGRLNQPQHF
CDR3 DNA: TGCAGTGCTAGAGACAGAGAGGGACGGTTAAATCAGCCCCAGCATTTT

J gene: TRBJ1-1
D gene: NA
V gene: TRBV13
clone size: NA
CDR3 protein: CASSFGLITEAFF
CDR3 DNA: TGTGCCAGCAGCTTTGGGTTGATCACTGAAGCTTTCTTT

J gene: TRBJ1-2
D gene: NA
V gene: TRBV10-3
clone size: many
CDR3 protein: CAISESAGSYGYTF
CDR3 DNA: TGTGCCATCAGTGAGTCGGCAGGATCCTATGGCTACACCTTC

J gene: TRBJ2-7
D gene: NA
V gene: TRBV7-8
clone size: NA
CDR3 protein: CASSLPGGNYEQYF
CDR3 DNA: TGTGCCAGCAGCCTCCCAGGGGGGAACTACGAGCAGTACTTC

J gene: TRBJ1-5
D gene: NA
V gene: TRBV2
clone size: many
CDR3 protein: CASRPQDQPQHF
CDR3 DNA: TGTGCCAGCAGGCCACAGGATCAGCCCCAGCATTTT

J gene: TRBJ2-7
D gene: NA
V gene: TRBV4-3
clone size: NA
CDR3 protein: CASSQDPGGEQYF
CDR3 DNA: TGCGCCAGCAGCCAAGATCCTGGCGGGGAGCAGTACTTC

J gene: TRBJ1-4
D gene: NA
V gene: TRBV10-2
clone size: NA
CDR3 protein: CASSEGHYNEKLFF
CDR3 DNA: TGTGCCAGCAGTGAAGGACACTATAATGAAAAACTGTTTTTT

J gene: TRBJ1-4
D gene: NA
V gene: TRBV25-1
clone size: once
CDR3 protein: CARVGTLEKLFF
CDR3 DNA: TGTGCTAGAGTGGGGACACTCGAAAAACTGTTTTTT

J gene: TRBJ1-5
D gene: NA
V gene: TRBV11-2
clone size: NA
CDR3 protein: CASSFESGDNQPQHF
CDR3 DNA: TGTGCCAGCAGCTTCGAATCAGGGGACAATCAGCCCCAGCATTTT

J gene: TRBJ1-2
D gene: TRBD1
V gene: TRBV29-1
clone size: NA
CDR3 protein: CSVPIQGVYYGYTF
CDR3 DNA: TGCAGCGTCCCAATACAGGGGGTCTACTATGGCTACACCTTC

J gene: TRBJ2-7
D gene: TRBD2
V gene: TRBV20-1
clone size: NA
CDR3 protein: CSASVGTSGSGEQYF
CDR3 DNA: TGCAGTGCTAGTGTTGGGACTAGCGGGAGTGGCGAGCAGTACTTC

J gene: TRBJ2-7
D gene: NA
V gene: TRBV5-6
clone size: NA
CDR3 protein: CASSLEAYSSYEQYF
CDR3 DNA: TGTGCCAGCAGCTTAGAAGCGTACAGCTCCTACGAGCAGTACTTC

J gene: TRBJ1-2
D gene: NA
V gene: TRBV25-1
clone size: once
CDR3 protein: CACSARLPANYGYTF
CDR3 DNA: NA

J gene: TRBJ2-7
D gene: NA
V gene: TRBV3-1
clone size: NA
CDR3 protein: CASSLRDTYEQYF
CDR3 DNA: TGTGCCAGCAGCCTTCGGGACACCTACGAGCAGTACTTC

J gene: TRBJ1-1
D gene: TRBD1
V gene: TRBV2
clone size: many
CDR3 protein: CASSALGQGNTEAFF
CDR3 DNA: TGTGCCAGCAGTGCTTTGGGACAGGGGAACACTGAAGCTTTCTTT

J gene: TRBJ1-2
D gene: TRBD1
V gene: TRBV5-6
clone size: NA
CDR3 protein: CASSISGTGRFVPRGYTF
CDR3 DNA: TGTGCCAGCAGCATCTCCGGGACAGGGCGTTTCGTTCCTAGGGGCTACACCTTC

J gene: TRBJ2-7
D gene: TRBD1
V gene: TRBV29-1
clone size: many
CDR3 protein: CSVESGQGYEQYF
CDR3 DNA: TGCAGCGTTGAATCGGGACAGGGCTACGAGCAGTACTTC

J gene: TRBJ1-2
D gene: NA
V gene: TRBV14
clone size: NA
CDR3 protein: CASSEGPPQGYTF
CDR3 DNA: TGTGCCAGCAGTGAGGGGCCTCCGCAGGGCTACACCTTC

J gene: TRBJ1-1
D gene: TRBD1
V gene: TRBV5-1
clone size: few
CDR3 protein: CASGQGETEAFF
CDR3 DNA: TGCGCCAGCGGCCAGGGGGAGACTGAAGCTTTCTTT

J gene: TRBJ1-5
D gene: NA
V gene: TRBV10-3
clone size: NA
CDR3 protein: CAISEEGQPQHF
CDR3 DNA: TGTGCCATCAGTGAGGAGGGTCAGCCCCAGCATTTT

J gene: TRBJ1-1
D gene: TRBD1
V gene: TRBV7-2
clone size: NA
CDR3 protein: CASSLRDRMNTEAFF
CDR3 DNA: TGTGCCAGCAGCTTAAGGGACAGAATGAACACTGAAGCTTTCTTT

J gene: TRBJ2-7
D gene: TRBD2
V gene: TRBV10-3
clone size: many
CDR3 protein: CAISAAGIYEQYF
CDR3 DNA: TGTGCCATCAGTGCAGCGGGAATCTACGAGCAGTACTTC

J gene: TRBJ2-7
D gene: TRBD1
V gene: TRBV20-1
clone size: many
CDR3 protein: CSARDWDRGYEQYF
CDR3 DNA: TGCAGTGCTAGAGATTGGGACAGGGGCTACGAGCAGTACTTC

J gene: TRBJ1-2
D gene: NA
V gene: TRBV10-3
clone size: few
CDR3 protein: CAIDKSWSGEWDIPTGVTF
CDR3 DNA: TGTGCCATCGACAAATCATGGAGTGGGGAATGGGACATACCCACGGGAGTCACCTTC

J gene: TRBJ1-6
D gene: TRBD1
V gene: TRBV19
clone size: many
CDR3 protein: CASSFVTTGTNSPLHF
CDR3 DNA: TGTGCCAGTAGTTTCGTTACGACAGGGACGAATTCACCCCTCCACTTT

J gene: TRBJ2-7
D gene: TRBD1
V gene: TRBV10-3
clone size: many
CDR3 protein: CAISPFTGTGTDEQYF
CDR3 DNA: TGTGCCATCAGCCCTTTTACCGGGACAGGGACCGACGAGCAGTACTTC

J gene: TRBJ2-7
D gene: NA
V gene: TRBV29-1
clone size: NA
CDR3 protein: CSVVRQYF
CDR3 DNA: TGCAGCGTTGTCCGGCAGTACTTC

J gene: TRBJ2-7
D gene: NA
V gene: TRBV7-9
clone size: few
CDR3 protein: CASSLVGGSTYEQYF
CDR3 DNA: TGTGCCAGCAGCTTAGTGGGGGGCTCGACCTACGAGCAGTACTTC

J gene: TRBJ2-7
D gene: NA
V gene: TRBV7-8
clone size: NA
CDR3 protein: CASSRGSNEQYF
CDR3 DNA: TGTGCCAGCTCCAGGGGTTCCAACGAGCAGTACTTC

J gene: TRBJ2-7
D gene: TRBD2
V gene: TRBV5-1
clone size: NA
CDR3 protein: CASSTRSGSSYEQYF
CDR3 DNA: TGCGCCAGCAGCACACGTAGCGGGAGCTCCTACGAGCAGTACTTC

J gene: TRBJ1-1
D gene: NA
V gene: TRBV14
clone size: NA
CDR3 protein: CASSRWPKNTEAFF
CDR3 DNA: TGTGCCAGCAGCCGATGGCCTAAGAACACTGAAGCTTTCTTT

J gene: TRBJ1-5
D gene: TRBD1
V gene: TRBV20-1
clone size: many
CDR3 protein: CSAPSQGDNQPQHF
CDR3 DNA: TGCAGTGCCCCCTCTCAGGGGGACAATCAGCCCCAGCATTTT

J gene: TRBJ1-2
D gene: NA
V gene: TRBV25-1
clone size: few
CDR3 protein: CASRGSENYGYTF
CDR3 DNA: TGTGCCAGCCGGGGCAGCGAGAACTATGGCTACACCTTC

J gene: TRBJ1-1
D gene: NA
V gene: TRBV7-9
clone size: NA
CDR3 protein: CASSFQGYSNTEAFF
CDR3 DNA: TGTGCCAGCAGCTTTCAGGGTTACTCGAACACTGAAGCTTTCTTT

J gene: TRBJ2-7
D gene: NA
V gene: TRBV9
clone size: NA
CDR3 protein: CAISDYLRDTSSYEQYF
CDR3 DNA: TGTGCCATCAGTGACTACCTCCGGGACACGAGCTCCTACGAGCAGTACTTC

J gene: TRBJ2-7
D gene: NA
V gene: TRBV7-9
clone size: few
CDR3 protein: CASSFEGGRYEQYF
CDR3 DNA: TGTGCCAGCAGCTTTGAGGGAGGTCGCTACGAGCAGTACTTC

J gene: TRBJ1-4
D gene: NA
V gene: TRBV6-1
clone size: NA
CDR3 protein: CAAGDATNEKLFF
CDR3 DNA: TGTGCCGCAGGGGACGCAACTAATGAAAAACTGTTTTTT